These 23 T cell receptor beta chains came from one sample sequenced in a study of blood T cells in healthy people across ages. A second PCR, run for roughly 6 to 11 cycles, used a sample-barcoded 5' primer plus a J-beta primer mix. TCRdb used MiXCR to reprocess the 5' RACE reads, holding one entry per CDR3 protein. The sample comprises 700,000 to 900,000 distinct CDR3 sequences, less than 70% of which are singletons, and approximately 41% rests with the top ten. Sample: blood. The receptors stem from a man older than 75 in good health.

This clonotype showed up just a few times. The genes are TRBV18 and TRBJ2-7; D remains ambiguous. Trimming shortened V by 6 bases and J by 0 bases, and 9 bases separated the two germline ends. Germline-derived CDR1 and CDR2 are KGHSH and LQKENI. The CDR3 sequence is 13 residues long. The chain's CDR3 is CASSPLGSYEQYF. The CDR3 DNA reads TGTGCCAGCTCCCCTCTCGGCTCCTACGAGCAGTACTTC.

This sequence joins TRBV6-5 and TRBJ2-6, with 9 bases aligning to TRBD1. The CDR3 runs 16 residues. J gave up 2 bases and V 6 bases, and 5 bases lay outside the gene matches. Looked up from germline, CDR1 is MNHEY and CDR2 is SVGAGI. The CDR3 loop reads CASSRQGVTGANVLTF. Written as DNA, the CDR3 is TGTGCCAGCAGCCGACAGGGGGTAACTGGGGCCAACGTCCTGACTTTC.

V usage is TRBV9 and J usage is TRBJ2-5; 14 bases line up with TRBD2. With 4 bases clipped from V and 11 bases from J, the junction kept 25 bases outside the gene matches. Germline V gives CDR1 SGDLS, CDR2 YYNGEE. The CDR3 extends over 20 amino acids. The CDR3 loop reads CASSSRLAGGAIGSYNEQYF. The DNA of the CDR3 is TGTGCCAGCAGCTCCCGACTAGCGGGAGGGGCTATCGGTTCCTACAATGAGCAGTACTTC.

V usage is TRBV30 and J usage is TRBJ2-1; D gene unclear. CDR1 is GTSNPN and CDR2 is SVGIG in the germline V gene (reference sequence). V was cut by 1 base and J by 7 bases, with 8 bases left in between. This CDR3 spans 12 amino acids. The chain's CDR3 is CAWSARWNEQFF. The CDR3 DNA reads TGTGCCTGGAGTGCTCGTTGGAATGAGCAGTTCTTC.

The rearrangement links TRBV20-1 to TRBJ1-2; 9 bases align to TRBD1. This CDR3 is built from 15 residues. The V and J ends lost 1 base and 2 bases, in that order; junction bases with no gene match: 5. The germline V gene has CDR1 DFQATT and CDR2 SNEGSKA (reference sequence). This CDR3 reads CSARARDRANYGYTF. The CDR3 DNA sequence: TGCAGTGCTAGAGCCCGGGACAGGGCAAACTATGGCTACACCTTC.

The V gene is TRBV11-2, the J gene TRBJ2-4; D gene ambiguous. The J call may be faulty, since TRBJ2-7 better matches the DNA end. The CDR3 is 15 residues long. CDR1 is SGHAT, CDR2 FQNNGV, per germline. The CDR3 nucleotides read TGTGCCAGCAGCCCCCCTGGGTCAACTCCCTACGAGCAGTACTTC. It yields the protein CASSPPGSTPYEQYF.

The CDR3 loop reads CASSLRGGLIGYTF. Here the CDR3 DNA reads TGTGCCAGCAGTTTAAGGGGGGGGCTCATTGGCTACACCTTC. The chain carries TRBV12-3 or TRBV12-4 and TRBJ1-2, with D possibly matching TRBD1 (6 bases). The CDR3 is 14 amino acids. Trimming stripped 2 bases from V and 7 bases from J, with 14 bases between.

J is TRBJ2-7 and V is TRBV29-1; no reliable D call. This CDR3 region has 13 residues. Trimming cost V 2 bases and J 5 bases, with 13 bases left between them. The germline gives CDR1 SQVTM, CDR2 ANQGSEA. CDR3 DNA: TGCAGCGTTGAAATTGGGCTGGGAAACGAGCAGTACTTC. Its translation: CSVEIGLGNEQYF.

The rearrangement joins TRBV28 to TRBJ2-4; D may match TRBD1 or TRBD2 (5 bases each). The DNA matches TRBJ2-7 better at its end, which makes the J call doubtful. The CDR3 has 14 amino acids. The germline gives CDR1 MDHEN, CDR2 SYDVKM. The CDR3 DNA is TGTGCCAGCAGTTTTCAGAGGGGAAGGTACGAGCAGTACTTC. This translates into CASSFQRGRYEQYF.

This clonotype was counted only a few times. The genes are TRBV9 and TRBJ2-5; 10 bases are shared with TRBD1. V dropped 4 bases and J dropped 4; count of bases not matched to a gene: 4. CDR1 SGDLS and CDR2 YYNGEE come from the germline V gene. This CDR3 comprises 14 residues. The CDR3 reads CASSSRDRGETQYF. For the CDR3, the DNA is TGTGCCAGCAGCTCCCGGGACAGGGGAGAGACCCAGTACTTC.

This clonotype came up a few times. This chain connects TRBV25-1 to TRBJ2-5; 7 positions match TRBD1. The CDR3 is 16 amino acids. Germline V gene data show CDR1 as MGHDK and CDR2 as SYGVNS. Trimming cost V 1 base and J 5 bases; bases outside gene matches: 10. CDR3 protein: CASSEFGQAVLETQYF. The CDR3, as DNA: TGTGCCAGCAGTGAATTCGGACAGGCGGTCCTGGAGACCCAGTACTTC.

Regarding this clonotype: Compared with germline, one end of the junction differs, possibly owing to a read error. The chain carries TRBV20-1 and TRBJ1-5; no clear D. This CDR3 has 13 residues. Looked up from germline, CDR1 is DFQATT and CDR2 is SNEGSKA (reference sequence). CDR3 DNA: TGCAGCGCTACGCGGGGAAGCAATCAGCCCCAGCATTTT. Its protein product is CSATRGSNQPQHF.

This clonotype was recorded a few times. J is TRBJ2-7 and V is TRBV7-2, with unresolved D. Deletions cut 2 bases from V and 6 bases from J, with 11 bases between. The CDR3 is made up of 13 amino acids. The V gene's germline CDR1 is SGHTA and CDR2 FQGNSA. The CDR3 protein is CASSLFLRSEQYF. Here the CDR3 DNA reads TGTGCCAGCAGCTTATTCTTAAGGAGCGAGCAGTACTTC.

The chain links TRBV7-6 to TRBJ2-1, with 10 bases that match TRBD2. Germline V CDR1 and CDR2: SGHVS, FNYEAQ. V gave up 4 bases and J gave up 6 bases; unmatched junction bases: 6. This CDR3 is built from 15 residues. The CDR3 loop reads CASSSVSGRRNEQFF. In DNA, the CDR3 is TGTGCCAGCAGCTCCGTTAGCGGGAGGCGCAATGAGCAGTTCTTC. Filled out from reference TRBV7-6 and TRBJ2-1, the complete variable domain reads GAGVSQSPRYKVTKRGQDVALRCDPISGHVSLYWYRQALGQGPEFLTYFNYEAQQDKSGLPNDRFSAERPEGSISTLTIQRTEQRDSAMYRCASSSVSGRRNEQFFGPGTRLTVL.

V is TRBV7-9 and J is TRBJ2-5; 10 nucleotides line up with TRBD2. Germline V gene sequence: CDR1 SEHNR, CDR2 FQNEAQ (reference sequence). This CDR3 is 15 amino acids long. V gave up 1 base and J gave up 3 bases; unmatched junction bases: 2. CDR3: CASSLGGTSEETQYF. Here the CDR3 DNA reads TGTGCCAGCAGCTTAGGCGGGACTAGCGAAGAGACCCAGTACTTC.

The rearrangement joins TRBV29-1 to TRBJ1-1, with 8 positions matching TRBD1. V was clipped by 3 bases and J by 8 bases; unmatched bases: 2. Germline CDR1 is SQVTM and CDR2 is ANQGSEA. The CDR3 extends over 11 amino acids. The CDR3 region has the DNA TGCAGCGTTGATACAGGGGGGGAAGCTTTCTTT. It specifies CSVDTGGEAFF.

The chain uses TRBV7-9 and TRBJ2-3, with D unclear. Germline assignment: CDR1 SEHNR and CDR2 FQNEAQ (reference sequence). The CDR3 totals 12 residues. The V end was cut by 8 bases, the J end by 2 bases, with 8 bases between. This chain's CDR3 is CASATATDTQYF. For the CDR3, the DNA is TGTGCCAGCGCTACAGCCACAGATACGCAGTATTTT.

The chain links TRBV29-1 to TRBJ1-6; D uncertain. The CDR3 spans 13 residues. Trimming shortened V by 5 bases and J by 8 bases, and 13 bases separated the two germline ends. Germline-derived CDR1 and CDR2 are SQVTM and ANQGSEA. The CDR3 region is CSVSLGGDSPLHF. The CDR3 DNA sequence: TGCAGCGTTAGTCTGGGTGGGGATTCACCCCTCCACTTT.

The chain combines TRBV20-1 with TRBJ2-5; D possibly corresponds to TRBD1 (6 bases). Trimming removed 3 bases at V and 11 bases at J, with 19 bases between. The germline V gene has CDR1 DFQATT and CDR2 SNEGSKA (reference sequence). The CDR3 has 13 residues. This chain's CDR3 is CSARRGQYNEQYF. The CDR3 DNA sequence: TGCAGTGCTAGGAGAGGACAGTACAATGAGCAGTACTTC.

On this clonotype: One junction end disagrees with the germline gene, perhaps due to a read error. This chain links TRBV12-3 or TRBV12-4 with TRBJ2-1, with D perhaps matching TRBD1 or TRBD2 (5 bases each). The length of the CDR3 is 16 residues. CDR3 DNA: TGTGCCAGCAGTACCTTGACCGGGACGCCGTACAATAAGCAGTTCTTC. Residues: CASSTLTGTPYNKQFF.

V gene TRBV6-2 or TRBV6-3 combines with J gene TRBJ2-1; 7 bases align to TRBD2. CDR3 size: 16 residues. The germline CDR1 and CDR2 sequences are MNHEY and SVGEGT. Trimming removed 0 bases from V and 1 base from J; junction bases left unmatched: 3. This CDR3 is CASSYSFSGSYNEQFF. CDR3 DNA sequence: TGTGCCAGCAGTTACTCTTTTAGCGGGTCCTACAATGAGCAGTTCTTC.

This clonotype was counted at least ten times. This chain uses TRBV29-1 with TRBJ1-1, with D uncertain. The CDR3 spans 13 residues. V lost 5 bases, J lost 5 bases, and 15 bases lay in between. In germline, CDR1 is SQVTM, CDR2 ANQGSEA. CDR3 region: CSVLALSGTEAFF. The CDR3 bases are TGCAGCGTTTTAGCATTATCCGGTACTGAAGCTTTCTTT.

A few counts support this clonotype. V gene TRBV5-1 combines with J gene TRBJ1-4; D unclear. Per germline, CDR1 SGHRS and CDR2 YFSETQ. CDR3 length equals 14 residues. V was trimmed by 4 bases and J by 5 bases, leaving 12 bases between them. The CDR3 sequence is CASSVVGSNEKLFF. DNA of the CDR3: TGCGCCAGCAGCGTGGTGGGGTCCAATGAAAAACTGTTTTTT. The whole variable domain, remainder taken from reference TRBV5-1 and TRBJ1-4, is KAGVTQTPRYLIKTRGQQVTLSCSPISGHRSVSWYQQTPGQGLQFLFEYFSETQRNKGNFPGRFSGRQFSNSRSEMNVSTLELGDSALYLCASSVVGSNEKLFFGSGTQLSVL.